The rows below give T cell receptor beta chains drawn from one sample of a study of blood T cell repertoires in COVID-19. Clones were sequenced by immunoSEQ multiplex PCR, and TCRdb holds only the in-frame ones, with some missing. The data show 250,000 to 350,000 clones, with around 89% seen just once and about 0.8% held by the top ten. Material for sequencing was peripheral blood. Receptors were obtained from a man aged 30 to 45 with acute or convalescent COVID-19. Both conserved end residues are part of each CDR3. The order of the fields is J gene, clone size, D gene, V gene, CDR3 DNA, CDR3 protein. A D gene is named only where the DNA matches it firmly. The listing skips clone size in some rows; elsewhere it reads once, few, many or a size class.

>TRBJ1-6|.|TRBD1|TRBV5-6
TGTGCCAGCAGCGGCGGCAGGACAGGGGTGTCCTATAATTCACCCCTCCACTTT
CASSGGRTGVSYNSPLHF
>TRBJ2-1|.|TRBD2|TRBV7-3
TGTGCCAGCAGCCTTATAGCGGGGGGGCCAAGCGATGAGCAGTTCTTC
CASSLIAGGPSDEQFF
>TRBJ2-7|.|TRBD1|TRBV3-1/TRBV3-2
TGTGCCAGCAGCCAAGATTCTTATGGGACAGGGCTTTCCTACGAGCAGTACTTC
CASSQDSYGTGLSYEQYF
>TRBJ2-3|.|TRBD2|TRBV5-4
TGTGCCAGCAGCCCCAGTAGCGGGGGGCGGACAGATACGCAGTATTTT
CASSPSSGGRTDTQYF
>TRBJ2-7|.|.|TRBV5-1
TGCGCCAGCAGCTTGGGAGGACTCGAGCAGTACTTC
CASSLGGLEQYF
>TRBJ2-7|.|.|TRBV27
TGTGCCAGCAGTCAAAACCTGATGCTCGCCAAAACTAGTGAGCAGTACTTC
CASSQNLMLAKTSEQYF
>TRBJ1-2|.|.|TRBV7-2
TGTGCCAGCAGCTTTTACAGAAGTGAGGGCTACACCTTC
CASSFYRSEGYTF
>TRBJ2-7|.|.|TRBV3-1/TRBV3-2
TGTGCCAGCAGCCAAGATCTGCGGGGAAGGTGGGAGCAGTACTTC
CASSQDLRGRWEQYF
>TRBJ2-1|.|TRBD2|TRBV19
TGTGCCAGTAGTATAGTGAGAACTAGCGGCTGCAATGAGCAGTTCTTC
CASSIVRTSGCNEQFF
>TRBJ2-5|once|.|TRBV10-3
TGTGCCATCGCAGAACAAGAGACCCAGTACTTC
CAIAEQETQYF
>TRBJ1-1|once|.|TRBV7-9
TGTGCCAGCAGCTTAGATACAGGCACTGAAGCTTTCTTT
CASSLDTGTEAFF
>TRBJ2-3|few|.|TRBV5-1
TGCGCCAGCAGCTTTGCAGGGAAACCAGATACGCAGTATTTT
CASSFAGKPDTQYF
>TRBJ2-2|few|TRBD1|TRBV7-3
TGTGCCAGCAGTCAACAGGGGAGTTTCACCGGGGAGCTGTTTTTT
CASSQQGSFTGELFF
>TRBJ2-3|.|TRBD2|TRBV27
TGTGCCAGCAGTTTCCCCGCTAGCGGGGGCCCTGGGAGCACAGATACGCAGTATTTT
CASSFPASGGPGSTDTQYF
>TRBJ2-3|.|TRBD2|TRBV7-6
TGTGCCAGCAGCAGACTAGCGGGCGTCCCCCACGATACGCAGTATTTT
CASSRLAGVPHDTQYF
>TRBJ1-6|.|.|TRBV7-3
TGTGCCAGCAGGCTGACGGGAAATAATTCACCCCTCCACTTT
CASRLTGNNSPLHF
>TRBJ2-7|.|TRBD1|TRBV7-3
TGTGCCAGCAGCTCCGCGGGACAGGGGATCGAGCAGTACTTC
CASSSAGQGIEQYF
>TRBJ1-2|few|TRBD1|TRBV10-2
TGCGCCAGCAGTCTACAGGGGATGGGCTACACCTTC
CASSLQGMGYTF
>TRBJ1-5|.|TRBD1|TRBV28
TGTGCCAGCAGTTTCGGCAGGGGGCAGAGGCAGCCCCAGCATTTT
CASSFGRGQRQPQHF
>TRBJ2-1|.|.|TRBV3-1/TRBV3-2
TGTGCCAGCAGCCAAGATATCAGGGTAAAGCCTAGCTCCTACAATGAGCAGTTCTTC
CASSQDIRVKPSSYNEQFF
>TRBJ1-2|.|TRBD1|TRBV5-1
TGCGCCAGCAGCTTCAAGATTGGGACAGGCTACTATGGCTACACCTTC
CASSFKIGTGYYGYTF
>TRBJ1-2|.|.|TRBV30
TGTGCCTGGAGTCATGGAGCGTACGGCTACACCTTC
CAWSHGAYGYTF
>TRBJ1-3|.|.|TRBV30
TGTGCCTGGAACTGGGGCCTAGGAAACACCATATATTTT
CAWNWGLGNTIYF
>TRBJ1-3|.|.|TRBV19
TGTGCCAGTAGTACTGGAGTACCAGGAAACACCATATATTTT
CASSTGVPGNTIYF
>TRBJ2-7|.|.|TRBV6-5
TGTGCCAGCAGCTCGACAGTCTACGAGCAGTACTTC
CASSSTVYEQYF
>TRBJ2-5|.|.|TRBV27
TGTGCCAGCAGCCGGGGGGCAGATGATCAAGAGACCCAGTACTTC
CASSRGADDQETQYF
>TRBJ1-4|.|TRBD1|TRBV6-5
TGTGCCAGCAGTTACTCCGTACAGGGGGGGAATGAAAAACTGTTTTTT
CASSYSVQGGNEKLFF
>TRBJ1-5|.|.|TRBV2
TGTGCCAGCAGCGCCGACGGGAATCAGCCCCAGCATTTT
CASSADGNQPQHF
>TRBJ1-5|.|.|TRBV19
TGTGCCAGTAGTTTGCCGGGGGGTTACCAGCCCCAGCATTTT
CASSLPGGYQPQHF
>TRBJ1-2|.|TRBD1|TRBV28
TGTGCCAGCAGTTTATTTCTCCGACAGGGGGGCGGCTACACCTTC
CASSLFLRQGGGYTF
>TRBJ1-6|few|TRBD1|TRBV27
TGTGCCAGCAGTTACAGGGGTTCACCCCTCCACTTT
CASSYRGSPLHF
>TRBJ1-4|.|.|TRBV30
TGTGCCTGGAGTCAAGGAGTGCGCGTGTCCGGTGAAAAACTGTTTTTT
CAWSQGVRVSGEKLFF
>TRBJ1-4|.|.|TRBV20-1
TGCAGTGCTAGTACGACAGCTGCCGAGGAAAAACTGTTTTTT
CSASTTAAEEKLFF